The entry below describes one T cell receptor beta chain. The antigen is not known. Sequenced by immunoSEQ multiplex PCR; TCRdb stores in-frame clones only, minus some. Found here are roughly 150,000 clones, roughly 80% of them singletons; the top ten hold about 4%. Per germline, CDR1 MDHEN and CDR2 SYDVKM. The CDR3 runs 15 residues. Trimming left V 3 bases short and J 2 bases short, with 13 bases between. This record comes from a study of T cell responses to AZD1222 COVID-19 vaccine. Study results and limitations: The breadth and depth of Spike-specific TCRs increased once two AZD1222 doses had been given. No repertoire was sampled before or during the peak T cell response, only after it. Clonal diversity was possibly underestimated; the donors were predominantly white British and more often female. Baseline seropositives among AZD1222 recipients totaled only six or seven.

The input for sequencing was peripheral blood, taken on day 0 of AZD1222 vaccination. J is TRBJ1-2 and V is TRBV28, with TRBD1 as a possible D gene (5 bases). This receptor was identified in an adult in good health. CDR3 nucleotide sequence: TGTGCCAGCAGTTTGGCTCTCAGGGAAAACTATGGCTACACCTTC. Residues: CASSLALRENYGYTF.